This TCR beta chain came from a study of beta chain features in type 1 diabetes. Reverse transcribing all isolated RNA meant expressed TCRB transcripts were sequenced. This table comes from immunoSEQ multiplex PCR, and its TCRdb copy is limited to in-frame clones, with some not included. The data contain 310,000 or so clones, approximately 9.7% of them singletons. Study-wide results and limits: Type 1 diabetes patients had fewer VDJ junction insertions and more deletions. Moderate but significant shortening of TCRB CDR3s was recorded in all four CD4+ subsets from Type 1 diabetes patients.

There was one heparinised blood draw per donor, averaging approximately 120 mL. The purity of all sorted populations exceeded 95%. With regard to this clone: What it binds is unknown.

The length of the CDR3 is 14 residues. Germline V gives CDR1 GTSNPN, CDR2 SVGIG (reference sequence). V dropped 3 bases and J dropped 2; count of bases not matched to a gene: 4. This sequence was found in a man aged 25 to 40 with type 1 diabetes. Sequenced: central memory CD4+ T cells from blood. The chain links TRBV30 to TRBJ2-5; 9 bases agree with TRBD1. The CDR3 nucleotides read TGTGCCTGGAGGGGTGACAGGGGGCAAGAGACCCAGTACTTC. Protein: CAWRGDRGQETQYF.